A selection of T cell receptor beta chains follows, all from one sample in a study of blood T cell repertoires in COVID-19. TCRdb's table, derived via immunoSEQ multiplex PCR, lists solely in-frame clones and lacks some. The table includes about 230,000 clones, roughly nine tenths detected once. Sequencing used PBMCs or T cells enriched from blood (not recorded which). The receptors here all came from a woman younger than 45 with acute COVID-19. Each CDR3 is given with its conserved first and last residue. D genes are given only for firm matches. Clone size is given for some rows only: seen once, a few or many times, or a class if the clone is expanded.

j_gene	abundance	v_gene	d_gene	CDR3nt	CDR3aa
TRBJ1-1	NA	TRBV7-9	TRBD1	TGTGCCAGCAGCTTAGAGGGGGCCGCTTTCTTT	CASSLEGAAFF
TRBJ1-1	once	TRBV15	TRBD1	TGTGCCACCAGCAGAGATTGGCAGGGGGATGAAGCTTTCTTT	CATSRDWQGDEAFF
TRBJ1-2	NA	TRBV29-1	NA	TGCAGCGTTGAACAGGGAAACTATGGCTACACCTTC	CSVEQGNYGYTF
TRBJ1-3	once	TRBV30	NA	TGTGCCTGGAGTGCGGGGTTTGGAAACACCATATATTTT	CAWSAGFGNTIYF
TRBJ1-1	NA	TRBV3-1/TRBV3-2	NA	TGTGCCAGCAGCCAAGAAACGCCGATTAGGAACACTGAAGCTTTCTTT	CASSQETPIRNTEAFF
TRBJ1-1	once	TRBV19	NA	TGTGCCACCCAAAGCCCGTGGACACGAGGCACTGAAGCTTTCTTT	CATQSPWTRGTEAFF
TRBJ1-1	NA	TRBV3-1/TRBV3-2	NA	TGTGCCAGCAGATCAGGGCTTATGAACACTGAAGCTTTCTTT	CASRSGLMNTEAFF
TRBJ2-2	once	TRBV9	NA	TGTGCCAGCAGCCCAAACACCGGGGAGCTGTTTTTT	CASSPNTGELFF
TRBJ1-5	NA	TRBV6-5	TRBD1	TGTGCCAGCAGTTCCACTCAGCCCGGGACAGGGGCGCCCCAGCATTTT	CASSSTQPGTGAPQHF
TRBJ1-3	NA	TRBV5-3	TRBD1	TGTGCCAGAAGCCCGACAGGGGACGGAAACACCATATATTTT	CARSPTGDGNTIYF
TRBJ2-1	NA	TRBV7-6	TRBD2	TGTGCCAGCAGCCGTTTAGCCAAGCGGGGTTATGAGCAGTTCTTC	CASSRLAKRGYEQFF
TRBJ2-1	NA	TRBV24-1	TRBD1	TGTGCCACCAGTTTCGGGACAGGGGGTGACAATGAGCAGTTCTTC	CATSFGTGGDNEQFF
TRBJ2-2	NA	TRBV5-1	TRBD1	TGCGCCAGCAGCCCAGGGGGCGGGGAGCTGTTTTTT	CASSPGGGELFF
TRBJ1-6	NA	TRBV27	TRBD1	TGTGCCAGCAGGATACAGGGGGCAGGCTCACCCCTCCACTTT	CASRIQGAGSPLHF
TRBJ1-2	NA	TRBV3-1/TRBV3-2	TRBD1	TGTGCCAGCAGCCAAGACTCCCAGGGGGCCGAGGGCTATGGCTACACCTTC	CASSQDSQGAEGYGYTF
TRBJ2-1	NA	TRBV5-1	NA	TGCGCCAGCAGCTTGGTTATGAGCTCCTACAATGAGCAGTTCTTC	CASSLVMSSYNEQFF
TRBJ2-7	once	TRBV7-9	TRBD1	TGTGCCAGCAGCTTAGATCAGGGGGTTTTCCCCGAGCAGTACTTC	CASSLDQGVFPEQYF
TRBJ2-7	NA	TRBV9	TRBD2	TGTGCCAGCAGCGTCACAGCGGGGATTAGCTCCTACGAGCAGTACTTC	CASSVTAGISSYEQYF
TRBJ2-7	NA	TRBV4-1	NA	TGCGCCAGCAGCGGTGGGAGCTCCTACGAGCAGTACTTC	CASSGGSSYEQYF
TRBJ1-2	NA	TRBV5-1	NA	TGCGCCAGCAGCTTGGTTCAGGGGCAAGGGGACTATGGCTACACCTTC	CASSLVQGQGDYGYTF
TRBJ2-7	NA	TRBV6-2/TRBV6-3	TRBD2	TGTGCCAGCAGTTACACCGGGACTACAAACTACGAGCAGTACTTC	CASSYTGTTNYEQYF
TRBJ2-5	NA	TRBV29-1	TRBD1	TGCAGCGTCAGGGACAGGGGAATCGTGGAGACCCAGTACTTC	CSVRDRGIVETQYF
TRBJ1-5	NA	TRBV7-9	NA	TGTGCCAGCACCCCGGGGGGGGCTGATCAGCCCCAGCATTTT	CASTPGGADQPQHF
TRBJ2-1	NA	TRBV5-1	TRBD1	TGCGCCAGCAGCTTGTCCGACAGGGCCGATGAGCAGTTCTTC	CASSLSDRADEQFF
TRBJ2-1	NA	TRBV19	TRBD2	TGTGCCAGTAGTATAGACCTATGGCGGGGGGGAAGTCAGGAGCAGTTCTTC	CASSIDLWRGGSQEQFF
TRBJ2-2	many	TRBV29-1	NA	TGCAGCGTCAAAGCGCGGGACAGCGACACCGGGGAGCTGTTTTTT	CSVKARDSDTGELFF
TRBJ1-6	NA	TRBV5-1	NA	TGCGCCAGCAGCTTGGGACAGCTGGTTCCCAATTCACCCCTCCACTTT	CASSLGQLVPNSPLHF
TRBJ2-7	few	TRBV5-5	NA	TGTGCCAGCAGCTTTGGCGTAGACGGAGCCTACGAGCAGTACTTC	CASSFGVDGAYEQYF
TRBJ1-6	NA	TRBV5-6	TRBD1	TGTGCCAGCAGCTCTAGGACAGGGCTTAATTCACCCCTCCACTTT	CASSSRTGLNSPLHF
TRBJ2-5	many	TRBV6-5	TRBD2	TGTGCCAGCAGTTACGCGGTAGCGGGAGCCCAAGAGACCCAGTACTTC	CASSYAVAGAQETQYF
TRBJ1-6	NA	TRBV28	TRBD1	TGTGCCAGCAGTTTACTCCCGACAGGGCCTAATTCACCCCTCCACTTT	CASSLLPTGPNSPLHF
TRBJ2-1	NA	TRBV3-1/TRBV3-2	NA	TGTGCCAGCAGCCAACCGGGCTCGGAGGAGTTCTTC	CASSQPGSEEFF
TRBJ1-5	NA	TRBV19	NA	TGTGCCAGTAGTATAGGAGGGACATATTTTTGGCCCCAGCATTTT	CASSIGGTYFWPQHF
TRBJ1-2	NA	TRBV3-1/TRBV3-2	NA	TGTGCCAGCCAGGGGCCAGATGGCTACACCTTC	CASQGPDGYTF
TRBJ1-3	NA	TRBV5-8	TRBD1	TGTGCCAGCAGTGCACTTCAGGGGGCTCTCTCTGGAAACACCATATATTTT	CASSALQGALSGNTIYF
TRBJ1-6	NA	TRBV10-2	TRBD1	TGCGCCAGCAGTCGAGGACAGGGGAATTCACCCCTCCACTTT	CASSRGQGNSPLHF
TRBJ1-5	NA	TRBV3-1/TRBV3-2	NA	TGTGCCAGCAGCCAAGACAGGGCGGGACAGCCCCAGCATTTT	CASSQDRAGQPQHF
TRBJ2-1	once	TRBV5-1	TRBD2	TGCGCCAGCAGCTTGGAAAGGACTAGCGGGGCCCGCTCCTACAATGAGCAGTTCTTC	CASSLERTSGARSYNEQFF